This T cell receptor (beta chain) was observed in a study of beta chain features in type 1 diabetes. About the study: All of the samples together had 107,917,701 sorted cells examined. Broader study findings: Moderate but significant shortening of TCRB CDR3s was recorded in all four CD4+ subsets from Type 1 diabetes patients.

Every donor had blood drawn once into heparin, around 0.12 L on average. This clone was found a few times. What it binds is not known. Expressed TCRB transcripts got sequenced, as all isolated RNA was reverse transcribed. Deep immunoSEQ sequencing covered naive, central memory and regulatory T cell samples. Data came from immunoSEQ multiplex PCR; TCRdb stores just in-frame clones and leaves some out. The repertoire holds 300,000 to 400,000 clones, with roughly 9.8% as singletons. This CDR3 is built from 13 residues. The J segment lost 7 bases and the V segment lost 8 bases, leaving 9 bases of the junction unmatched. CDR1 is SNHLY and CDR2 is FYNNEI in the germline V gene.

The TCR comes from a man aged 25 to 40 with type 1 diabetes. This chain links TRBV2 with TRBJ2-7; 9 bases are a match to TRBD1. Sequenced input: central memory CD4+ T cells from blood. The CDR3 is CASRDREDREQYF. The CDR3 DNA reads as TGTGCCAGCCGGGACAGGGAAGACCGGGAGCAGTACTTC.